Below are 8 T cell receptor beta chains sequenced from a single sample in a study of OX40 agonist ivuxolimab in advanced cancers. TCRdb's table, derived via immunoSEQ multiplex PCR, lists solely in-frame clones and lacks some. The sample lists some 54,000 clones, 77% occurring once. Sequencing was performed on CD4+ or CD8+ T cells sorted from blood, taken in a trial of the OX40 agonist ivuxolimab. The receptors were sampled from an adult with an advanced solid tumor such as melanoma, head and neck, liver or kidney cancer.

This clone was seen more than once but under ten times. The chain uses TRBV7-6 and TRBJ2-1; perhaps D is TRBD1 or TRBD2 (6 bases each). V lost 1 base to trimming and J lost 7 bases, with 11 bases between them. The CDR3 length is 14 residues. Per germline, CDR1 SGHVS and CDR2 FNYEAQ. The chain's CDR3 is CASSLGGARNEQFF. As DNA, the CDR3 is TGTGCCAGCAGCTTAGGGGGGGCGCGGAATGAGCAGTTCTTC.

As to this clone: A read error may account for a junction end that differs from germline. This rearrangement joins TRBV20-1 to TRBJ1-1; D ambiguous. This CDR3 contains 11 residues. Germline assignment: CDR1 DFQATT and CDR2 SNEGSKA (reference sequence). The CDR3 coding sequence is TGCAGTGTTAGAAGGGACACTGAAGCTTTCTTT. Encoded protein: CSVRRDTEAFF.

This chain uses TRBV7-8 with TRBJ1-1, with unresolved D. V gave up 0 bases and J gave up 8 bases, with 7 bases separating them. Germline loops: CDR1 SGHVS, CDR2 FQNEAQ. CDR3 size: 12 residues. The chain's CDR3 is CASSLAGFEAFF. CDR3 coding DNA: TGTGCCAGCAGCTTAGCAGGATTCGAAGCTTTCTTT.

The chain recombines TRBV7-8 with TRBJ1-5; D ambiguous. The CDR3 contains 14 residues. Trimming pared 0 bases from V and 7 bases from J, leaving 10 bases between. Germline CDR1 SGHVS, CDR2 FQNEAQ. The CDR3 DNA reads TGTGCCAGCAGCTTAGCGATCTTGACCCAGCCCCAGCATTTT. This sequence encodes CASSLAILTQPQHF.

This clone was picked up a small number of times. The chain is built from TRBV28 and TRBJ1-2; D is uncertain. There are 12 residues in the CDR3. CDR1 is MDHEN and CDR2 is SYDVKM in the germline V gene. The V and J ends lost 4 bases and 13 bases respectively, with 16 bases between them. The CDR3 here is CASSSYRGSCTF. The DNA for the CDR3 is TGTGCCAGCAGTTCCTATCGGGGAAGCTGCACCTTC.

There are a few counts of this clone. The chain carries TRBV18 and TRBJ1-1; maybe TRBD1 (5 bases). The CDR3 totals 16 residues. The V gene lost 1 base and the J gene lost 6 bases, with 18 bases spanning the gap. Germline CDR1 KGHSH, CDR2 LQKENI. The DNA for the CDR3 is TGTGCCAGCTCACCACGAGGAGCAGGGCAGGTGGCTGAAGCTTTCTTT. It is translated as CASSPRGAGQVAEAFF.

The chain employs TRBV6-5 and TRBJ1-5; no reliable D call. With 0 bases removed from V and 0 bases from J, the gap between germline ends came to 9 bases. The CDR3 covers 16 residues. The germline CDR1 and CDR2 sequences are MNHEY and SVGAGI. The DNA for the CDR3 is TGTGCCAGCAGTTACTCCTGGGAGGGTAGCAATCAGCCCCAGCATTTT. It yields the protein CASSYSWEGSNQPQHF.

This chain uses TRBV7-9 with TRBJ2-4; D is perhaps TRBD1 (7 bases). The CDR3 is 12 amino acids. V was cut by 5 bases and J by 7 bases, with 9 bases left in between. Germline assignment: CDR1 SEHNR and CDR2 FQNEAQ (reference sequence). The CDR3 reads CASSQGGNIQYF. DNA for the CDR3: TGTGCCAGCAGCCAGGGGGGCAACATTCAGTACTTC.